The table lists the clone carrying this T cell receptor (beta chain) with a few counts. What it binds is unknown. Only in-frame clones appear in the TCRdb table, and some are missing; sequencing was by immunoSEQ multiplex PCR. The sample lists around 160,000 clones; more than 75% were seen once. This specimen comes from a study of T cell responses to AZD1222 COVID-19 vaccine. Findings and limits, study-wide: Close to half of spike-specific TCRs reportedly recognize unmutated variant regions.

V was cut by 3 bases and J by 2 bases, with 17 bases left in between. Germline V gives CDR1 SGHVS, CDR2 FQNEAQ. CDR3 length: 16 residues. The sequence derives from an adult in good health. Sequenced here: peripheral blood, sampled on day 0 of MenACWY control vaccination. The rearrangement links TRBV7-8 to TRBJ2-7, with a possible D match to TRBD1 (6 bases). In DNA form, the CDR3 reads TGTGCCAGCAGCTTCGGACAGCCCCATAAAACCTACGAGCAGTACTTC. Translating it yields CASSFGQPHKTYEQYF.